The rows below give T cell receptor beta chains drawn from one sample of a study of blood T cell repertoires in COVID-19. Clones were sequenced by immunoSEQ multiplex PCR, and TCRdb holds only the in-frame ones, with some missing. The repertoire consists of 210,000 or so clones, with about four fifths occurring once and the leading ten covering over 9.5%. Material for sequencing was peripheral blood. These receptors originate from a middle-aged woman with acute or convalescent COVID-19. Each CDR3 is given with its conserved first and last residue. Fields, in order: J gene, clone size, V gene, D gene, CDR3 DNA, CDR3 protein. The D gene is left open where the match is weak. Size is omitted from some rows. Given values are once, few, many or a class for expanded clones.

j_call: TRBJ2-5
clone_size: -
v_call: TRBV5-5
d_call: -
cdr3_nt: TGTGCCAGCAGCCGGGATGGGGAGACCCAGTACTTC
cdr3_aa: CASSRDGETQYF

j_call: TRBJ2-7
clone_size: -
v_call: TRBV6-2/TRBV6-3
d_call: TRBD1
cdr3_nt: TGTGCCAGCAGTTATGACAGGGGCGAGCAGTACTTC
cdr3_aa: CASSYDRGEQYF

j_call: TRBJ2-7
clone_size: -
v_call: TRBV7-2
d_call: TRBD2
cdr3_nt: TGTGCCAGCAGCTTAACTAGCGGGGAAACCTACGAGCAGTACTTC
cdr3_aa: CASSLTSGETYEQYF

j_call: TRBJ2-7
clone_size: -
v_call: TRBV6-1
d_call: TRBD1
cdr3_nt: TGTGCCAGCAGTGAAGCCCCCGGGACAGGGGACGAGCAGTACTTC
cdr3_aa: CASSEAPGTGDEQYF

j_call: TRBJ2-1
clone_size: -
v_call: TRBV4-1
d_call: TRBD2
cdr3_nt: TGCGCCAGCACCCCGGGACTAGCGGGACGTTACAATGAGCAGTTCTTC
cdr3_aa: CASTPGLAGRYNEQFF

j_call: TRBJ2-1
clone_size: -
v_call: TRBV4-3
d_call: -
cdr3_nt: TGCGCCAGCAGCCAAGAGGGAAGGGGGTTTGAGCAGTTCTTC
cdr3_aa: CASSQEGRGFEQFF

j_call: TRBJ1-2
clone_size: -
v_call: TRBV14
d_call: TRBD1
cdr3_nt: TGTGCCAGCAGCCAAGATTTGGGGCAGGGGGAGAGAGGCTACACCTTC
cdr3_aa: CASSQDLGQGERGYTF

j_call: TRBJ2-5
clone_size: once
v_call: TRBV7-2
d_call: -
cdr3_nt: TGTGCCAGCAGCCTTGCAGGCCGGGAGACCCAGTACTTC
cdr3_aa: CASSLAGRETQYF

j_call: TRBJ2-7
clone_size: -
v_call: TRBV11-2
d_call: TRBD2
cdr3_nt: TGTGCCAGCAGCTCCCTAGCGGGAGGAATGCCCCGCGAGCAGTACTTC
cdr3_aa: CASSSLAGGMPREQYF

j_call: TRBJ2-1
clone_size: -
v_call: TRBV7-2
d_call: TRBD2
cdr3_nt: TGTGCCAGCAGCTTAAAGGGCTCTTTAGCGGGGAACAATGAGCAGTTCTTC
cdr3_aa: CASSLKGSLAGNNEQFF

j_call: TRBJ1-2
clone_size: few
v_call: TRBV3-1/TRBV3-2
d_call: -
cdr3_nt: TGTGCCAGCAGCCAGATATGGGGGGAGGGCTACACCTTC
cdr3_aa: CASSQIWGEGYTF

j_call: TRBJ1-1
clone_size: -
v_call: TRBV13
d_call: -
cdr3_nt: TGTGCCAGCAGCTTAGGCCTGGGGGGCACTGAAGCTTTCTTT
cdr3_aa: CASSLGLGGTEAFF

j_call: TRBJ1-1
clone_size: -
v_call: TRBV12-5
d_call: -
cdr3_nt: TGTGCTAGTGGGGGGTCGGGGAAGTCAGCGATGAACACTGAAGCTTTCTTT
cdr3_aa: CASGGSGKSAMNTEAFF

j_call: TRBJ1-1
clone_size: -
v_call: TRBV2
d_call: TRBD1
cdr3_nt: TGTGCCACATCCTTGAGAATCAGGGGGAACCTGAACACTGAAGCTTTCTTT
cdr3_aa: CATSLRIRGNLNTEAFF

j_call: TRBJ1-1
clone_size: -
v_call: TRBV30
d_call: -
cdr3_nt: TGTGCCTGGGATGCAGGGGCCACGGGAGCTTTCTTT
cdr3_aa: CAWDAGATGAFF

j_call: TRBJ1-1
clone_size: few
v_call: TRBV16
d_call: -
cdr3_nt: TGTGCCAGCAGCCAACAGGGCTACACTGAAGCTTTCTTT
cdr3_aa: CASSQQGYTEAFF

j_call: TRBJ2-1
clone_size: -
v_call: TRBV24-1
d_call: -
cdr3_nt: TGTGCCACCAGTGATTTACAGGGAGGGGGCTCCTACAATGAGCAGTTCTTC
cdr3_aa: CATSDLQGGGSYNEQFF

j_call: TRBJ2-2
clone_size: -
v_call: TRBV9
d_call: -
cdr3_nt: TGTGCCAGCAGCGTAGGGGCTAGCGCGAACACCGGGGAGCTGTTTTTT
cdr3_aa: CASSVGASANTGELFF

j_call: TRBJ2-3
clone_size: -
v_call: TRBV21-1
d_call: -
cdr3_nt: TGTGCCAGCAGCAAGAGGCGGGACAGGGGCACAGATACGCAGTATTTT
cdr3_aa: CASSKRRDRGTDTQYF

j_call: TRBJ1-1
clone_size: -
v_call: TRBV2
d_call: -
cdr3_nt: TGTGCCAGCATTTTATCGGTTAGCACTGAAGCTTTCTTT
cdr3_aa: CASILSVSTEAFF

j_call: TRBJ2-2
clone_size: few
v_call: TRBV5-5
d_call: -
cdr3_nt: TGTGCCAGCCTGATCGGGGGGGAGCTGTTTTTT
cdr3_aa: CASLIGGELFF

j_call: TRBJ2-7
clone_size: -
v_call: TRBV28
d_call: TRBD2
cdr3_nt: TGTGCCAGCAGTTTATGGGATAGCGGGCAACTAAAATACTACGAGCAGTACTTC
cdr3_aa: CASSLWDSGQLKYYEQYF

j_call: TRBJ2-3
clone_size: -
v_call: TRBV24-1
d_call: -
cdr3_nt: TGTGCCACCAGTGATTTATCCCCTCTCGGGGCAGATACGCAGTATTTT
cdr3_aa: CATSDLSPLGADTQYF

j_call: TRBJ1-5
clone_size: -
v_call: TRBV7-8
d_call: -
cdr3_nt: TGTGCCAGCAGCTACTGGGCAGGAACGAGCAATCAGCCCCAGCATTTT
cdr3_aa: CASSYWAGTSNQPQHF

j_call: TRBJ2-6
clone_size: -
v_call: TRBV7-2
d_call: -
cdr3_nt: TGTGCCAGCAGCTTAGGGGTGTCGCACAGGGCTGGGGCCAACGTCCTGACTTTC
cdr3_aa: CASSLGVSHRAGANVLTF

j_call: TRBJ2-7
clone_size: -
v_call: TRBV27
d_call: TRBD1
cdr3_nt: TGTGCCAGCAGTTTACGGGACAGACAATACGAGCAGTACTTC
cdr3_aa: CASSLRDRQYEQYF

j_call: TRBJ2-7
clone_size: -
v_call: TRBV19
d_call: TRBD1
cdr3_nt: TGTGCCAGTAGTACTCTCGACAGGGATGGGGAGCAGTACTTC
cdr3_aa: CASSTLDRDGEQYF

j_call: TRBJ1-1
clone_size: once
v_call: TRBV19
d_call: -
cdr3_nt: TGTGCCAGTAACCGGCGGGACACTGAAGCTTTCTTT
cdr3_aa: CASNRRDTEAFF

j_call: TRBJ1-2
clone_size: -
v_call: TRBV19
d_call: TRBD1
cdr3_nt: TGTGCCAGTAGTATGGGGGACAGGGGGCATGGCTACACCTTC
cdr3_aa: CASSMGDRGHGYTF

j_call: TRBJ1-2
clone_size: -
v_call: TRBV13
d_call: TRBD1
cdr3_nt: TGTGCCAGCAGCTTGGGAGACAGGGGCTATGGCTACACCTTC
cdr3_aa: CASSLGDRGYGYTF

j_call: TRBJ1-2
clone_size: -
v_call: TRBV9
d_call: -
cdr3_nt: TGTGCCAGCAGCGCTTTCAGGGGTAACTATGGCTACACCTTC
cdr3_aa: CASSAFRGNYGYTF

j_call: TRBJ1-4
clone_size: -
v_call: TRBV6-1
d_call: -
cdr3_nt: TGTGCCAGCAGTGAATGGGCATTTGCGACTAATGAAAAACTGTTTTTT
cdr3_aa: CASSEWAFATNEKLFF

j_call: TRBJ2-1
clone_size: -
v_call: TRBV11-3
d_call: TRBD2
cdr3_nt: TGTGCCAGCAGCTTAAGACGGGGGGACTTTAATGAGCAGTTCTTC
cdr3_aa: CASSLRRGDFNEQFF

j_call: TRBJ1-2
clone_size: -
v_call: TRBV3-1/TRBV3-2
d_call: -
cdr3_nt: TGTGCCAGCAGCCCTTCCCGCGGTGGCTCCTATGGCTACACCTTC
cdr3_aa: CASSPSRGGSYGYTF

j_call: TRBJ2-4
clone_size: -
v_call: TRBV28
d_call: -
cdr3_nt: TGTGCCAGCAGCTATCCGCGGGACAGCCAAAACATTCAGTACTTC
cdr3_aa: CASSYPRDSQNIQYF

j_call: TRBJ2-7
clone_size: once
v_call: TRBV5-5
d_call: -
cdr3_nt: TGTGCCAGCGCCCTATGGGGGGGCTCAAACGAGCAGTACTTC
cdr3_aa: CASALWGGSNEQYF

j_call: TRBJ2-7
clone_size: -
v_call: TRBV7-6
d_call: TRBD1
cdr3_nt: TGTGCCAGCAGCCAGACAGGGCTCTCCTACGAGCAGTACTTC
cdr3_aa: CASSQTGLSYEQYF

j_call: TRBJ2-7
clone_size: -
v_call: TRBV28
d_call: TRBD2
cdr3_nt: TGTGCCAGCAGTCCTAGCGGGATAATCAACGAGCAGTACTTC
cdr3_aa: CASSPSGIINEQYF

j_call: TRBJ2-2
clone_size: -
v_call: TRBV18
d_call: -
cdr3_nt: TGTGCCAGCTCACCCAAACGATTAGAGTACGCCGGGGAGCTGTTTTTT
cdr3_aa: CASSPKRLEYAGELFF

j_call: TRBJ2-1
clone_size: -
v_call: TRBV5-1
d_call: TRBD2
cdr3_nt: TGCGCCAGCAGCCCCGGACTAGCGGGAGGGTCCTACAATGAGCAGTTCTTC
cdr3_aa: CASSPGLAGGSYNEQFF

j_call: TRBJ2-1
clone_size: -
v_call: TRBV15
d_call: TRBD2
cdr3_nt: TGTGCCACCAGCTTTTTGACTAGCGGGAAATCTGAGCAGTTCTTC
cdr3_aa: CATSFLTSGKSEQFF

j_call: TRBJ1-1
clone_size: once
v_call: TRBV4-3
d_call: TRBD1
cdr3_nt: TGCGCCAGCAGCCAAGAGGCCAGGGGGAGCACTGAAGCTTTCTTT
cdr3_aa: CASSQEARGSTEAFF

j_call: TRBJ1-1
clone_size: -
v_call: TRBV20-1
d_call: -
cdr3_nt: TGCAGTGGGGGGGGACGGATTGAAGCTTTCTTT
cdr3_aa: CSGGGRIEAFF